This TCR beta chain was sequenced in a study of beta chain features in type 1 diabetes. Turning to the study itself: When patients were set against healthy donors, age, gender and cell yields were similar. Study-level findings and limits: Moderately but significantly shorter TCRB CDR3s were found in Type 1 diabetes patients in all four CD4+ subsets. At VDJ recombination sites, type 1 diabetes patients had fewer insertions and more deleted nucleotides.

With V trimmed by 4 bases and J by 3 bases, 8 bases remained unmatched. From germline, CDR1 is SGHTA and CDR2 FQGNSA. The CDR3 is 15 residues long. By way of CD45RO/CCR7/CD25/CD127/CD95/CD27, the CD4+ regulatory, stem cell-like memory, central memory and naive cells were sorted. Sorted cells reached over 95% purity in every population. The entirety of the isolated RNA underwent reverse transcription, so expressed TCRB transcripts were sequenced. Only in-frame clones appear in the TCRdb table, and some are missing; sequencing was by immunoSEQ multiplex PCR. The sample has around 250,000 clones; around 20% are singletons. Details on this clone: Its antigen remains unknown.

The chain employs TRBV7-2 and TRBJ2-7, with 8 bases identical to TRBD1. Sample: naive CD4+ T cells from blood. This clonotype originated in a woman between 35 and 50 years old with type 1 diabetes. The CDR3 coding sequence is TGTGCCAGCAGCTCCCCGGGACAGGTGATCTACGAGCAGTACTTC. Translation: CASSSPGQVIYEQYF. Together with reference TRBV7-2 and TRBJ2-7, the CDR3 gives the full variable domain: GAGVSQSPSNKVTEKGKDVELRCDPISGHTALYWYRQSLGQGLEFLIYFQGNSAPDKSGLPSDRFSAERTGGSVSTLTIQRTQQEDSAVYLCASSSPGQVIYEQYFGPGTRLTVT.